The rows below give T cell receptor beta chains drawn from one sample of a study of cytomegalovirus exposure and HLA in healthy donors. Sequencing was performed with immunoSEQ multiplex PCR; in TCRdb, only in-frame clones are kept and a portion is missing. Seen here are about 200,000 clones, roughly 80% observed once, and the top ten hold 15% to 19%. The sample comprised PBMCs. Every receptor here comes from a middle-aged man in good health and CMV-seronegative. Each CDR3 is given with its conserved first and last residue. The D gene is left open where the match is weak. Rows may omit the clone size; those that give it use once, few, many or a size class.

V: TRBV25-1; J: TRBJ2-1; size: .; D: TRBD2; DNA: TGTGCCAGCAGTGAAACTAGCGGGAGGACGAGCTCCTACAATGAGCAGTTCTTC; CDR3: CASSETSGRTSSYNEQFF
V: TRBV6-5; J: TRBJ1-2; size: .; D: .; DNA: TGTGCCAGCAGTGAAGGGAGTTATGGCTACACCTTC; CDR3: CASSEGSYGYTF
V: TRBV4-2; J: TRBJ1-2; size: .; D: TRBD1; DNA: TGTGCCAGCAGCCAACCACAGGGGAACTATGGCTACACCTTC; CDR3: CASSQPQGNYGYTF
V: TRBV2; J: TRBJ2-1; size: .; D: TRBD1; DNA: TGTGCCAGCAGTGGAGGACAGGGGGGCCACAATGAGCAGTTCTTC; CDR3: CASSGGQGGHNEQFF
V: TRBV9; J: TRBJ2-7; size: .; D: TRBD2; DNA: TGTGCCAGCAGCGTAGGGCAGGGACTAGTATCTGACGAGCAGTACTTC; CDR3: CASSVGQGLVSDEQYF
V: TRBV7-9; J: TRBJ2-7; size: .; D: TRBD1; DNA: TGTGCCAGCAGCTTAGTGGGGACAGGGATCGTCTACGAGCAGTACTTC; CDR3: CASSLVGTGIVYEQYF
V: TRBV28; J: TRBJ2-7; size: .; D: TRBD1; DNA: TGTGCCAGCAACAGGGGTTTCCGCGAGCAGTACTTC; CDR3: CASNRGFREQYF
V: TRBV29-1; J: TRBJ1-1; size: .; D: TRBD1; DNA: TGCAGCGCCCGACAGGGAGAGGGTACTGAAGCTTTCTTT; CDR3: CSARQGEGTEAFF
V: TRBV10-1; J: TRBJ2-7; size: .; D: TRBD2; DNA: TGCGCCAGCAGTGAACATAGCGGGAGCTCCTACGAGCAGTACTTC; CDR3: CASSEHSGSSYEQYF
V: TRBV7-9; J: TRBJ2-1; size: once; D: .; DNA: TGTGCCAGCAGCTTAGAGGGAGTGGCCTACAATGAGCAGTTCTTC; CDR3: CASSLEGVAYNEQFF
V: TRBV7-6; J: TRBJ1-1; size: .; D: .; DNA: TGTGCCAGCAGCCTAGGGGCGAACACTGAAGCTTTCTTT; CDR3: CASSLGANTEAFF
V: TRBV13; J: TRBJ1-2; size: once; D: .; DNA: TGTGCCAGCAGCTCACGACAGTTTAACTATGGCTACACCTTC; CDR3: CASSSRQFNYGYTF
V: TRBV7-9; J: TRBJ1-2; size: once; D: TRBD1; DNA: TGTTCCAGCAGCTTAGAACGGGACAGGGGGCGAGGCTACACCTTC; CDR3: CSSSLERDRGRGYTF
V: TRBV27; J: TRBJ2-1; size: .; D: .; DNA: TGTGCCAGCAGTCCCTCGACAGGCTATGAGCAGTTCTTC; CDR3: CASSPSTGYEQFF
V: TRBV27; J: TRBJ2-7; size: .; D: .; DNA: TGTGCCAGCAGTTACAGGTGGACAGACGCCTCGAGTGAGCAGTACTTC; CDR3: CASSYRWTDASSEQYF
V: TRBV18; J: TRBJ1-1; size: .; D: .; DNA: TGTGCCAGCTCCCTCAGGGGCCCGGCGAACACTGAAGCTTTCTTT; CDR3: CASSLRGPANTEAFF
V: TRBV5-4; J: TRBJ2-3; size: .; D: .; DNA: TGTGCCAGCAGCTTGAACCGGCAGGGGAGCACAGATACGCAGTATTTT; CDR3: CASSLNRQGSTDTQYF
V: TRBV28; J: TRBJ2-7; size: .; D: .; DNA: TGTGCCAGCAGTTTACCCGGGAGCCCCTACGAGCAGTACTTC; CDR3: CASSLPGSPYEQYF
V: TRBV28; J: TRBJ1-5; size: .; D: .; DNA: TGTGCCAGCACGTTTAACAATCAGCCCCAGCATTTT; CDR3: CASTFNNQPQHF
V: TRBV5-8; J: TRBJ2-1; size: .; D: .; DNA: TGTGCCAGCAGCTTGGTAGCTGGGCTAGCGATCTACAATGAGCAGTTCTTC; CDR3: CASSLVAGLAIYNEQFF
V: TRBV2; J: TRBJ2-2; size: few; D: TRBD1; DNA: TGTGCCAGCAGGCCCGGGACAGGGACCACCGGGGAGCTGTTTTTT; CDR3: CASRPGTGTTGELFF
V: TRBV28; J: TRBJ1-2; size: once; D: TRBD1; DNA: TGTGCCAGCAGGACGGGACAGGGGCGAAGCTATGGCTACACCTTC; CDR3: CASRTGQGRSYGYTF
V: TRBV5-3; J: TRBJ1-1; size: .; D: .; DNA: TGTGCCAGAAACCTAACCCGCGCTGAAGCTTTCTTT; CDR3: CARNLTRAEAFF
V: TRBV5-1; J: TRBJ1-4; size: few; D: .; DNA: TGCGCCAGCAGCTTGGACTTGTTAGAAAAACTGTTTTTT; CDR3: CASSLDLLEKLFF
V: TRBV11-2; J: TRBJ2-1; size: .; D: .; DNA: TGTGCCAGCAGCTTAGGAGGGGAGCAGTTCTTC; CDR3: CASSLGGEQFF
V: TRBV19; J: TRBJ2-1; size: few; D: .; DNA: TGTGCCAGTAGTATTTCGCGGGGGCCAACTTCTGAGCAGTTCTTC; CDR3: CASSISRGPTSEQFF
V: TRBV10-1; J: TRBJ1-6; size: .; D: .; DNA: TGCGCCAGCTTGACGGGGAATTCACCCCTCCACTTT; CDR3: CASLTGNSPLHF
V: TRBV7-3; J: TRBJ1-2; size: .; D: .; DNA: TGTGCCAGCAGCTTTGGAGGGAACTATGGCTACACCTTC; CDR3: CASSFGGNYGYTF
V: TRBV28; J: TRBJ1-3; size: .; D: .; DNA: TGTGCCAGCAGCGGGGGGGACGGAAACACCATATATTTT; CDR3: CASSGGDGNTIYF
V: TRBV9; J: TRBJ2-5; size: .; D: .; DNA: TGTGCCAGCAGCGTAAGGGGGGGCCGAGGAGAGACCCAGTACTTC; CDR3: CASSVRGGRGETQYF
V: TRBV30; J: TRBJ2-3; size: .; D: TRBD2; DNA: TGTGCCTGGAGTGTACGAAGAGCGGGAGATGGGATGGGTAGCACAGATACGCAGTATTTT; CDR3: CAWSVRRAGDGMGSTDTQYF
V: TRBV4-1; J: TRBJ2-2; size: once; D: .; DNA: TGCGCCAGCAGCCACTTAGGGGGTTCCGGGGAGCTGTTTTTT; CDR3: CASSHLGGSGELFF
V: TRBV6-5; J: TRBJ2-7; size: .; D: TRBD1; DNA: TGTGCCAGCAGCTCTAGGGGGACAGGGGCCTACGAGCAGTACTTC; CDR3: CASSSRGTGAYEQYF
V: TRBV7-9; J: TRBJ1-3; size: .; D: .; DNA: TGTGCCAGCAGCTCCCCCGGACGGGAGAATGGAAACACCATATATTTT; CDR3: CASSSPGRENGNTIYF
V: TRBV9; J: TRBJ2-3; size: .; D: .; DNA: TGTGCCAGCAGCGACCGGGACACCAGGACGAATACGCAGTATTTT; CDR3: CASSDRDTRTNTQYF